These T cell receptor beta chains were read from a single sample in a study of neurological immune-mediated disorders. Via MiXCR, TCRdb re-called the 5' RACE reads, giving one row per CDR3 protein. The data show 74,000 or so distinct CDR3 sequences, under 10% seen once. Source material: PBMCs. These receptors were obtained from a man over 45 in good health. Each CDR3 is given with its conserved first and last residue.

J gene	V gene	CDR3 protein
TRBJ2-7	TRBV7-3	CASSEGLGHYEQYF
TRBJ2-1	TRBV20-1	CSARDRWTSGYNEQFF
TRBJ2-6	TRBV5-1	CASSAATGVGGANVLTF
TRBJ2-1	TRBV3-1	CASSQGWGLAGVHEQFF
TRBJ1-5	TRBV6-5	CASSTRVSQPQHF
TRBJ2-3	TRBV5-1	CASSMGLAGGPDTQYF
TRBJ2-1	TRBV5-1	CASSLASNEQFF
TRBJ2-3	TRBV3-1	CASSQIRPADKRTSTDTQYF
TRBJ2-2	TRBV6-6	CASSPGTTTLTGELFF
TRBJ1-3	TRBV7-6	CASSLRPLLGNTIYF
TRBJ2-6	TRBV28	CASSFVQLSGANVLTF
TRBJ2-5	TRBV28	CASSQGGETQYF
TRBJ2-2	TRBV4-1	CASSHLQVGTGELFF
TRBJ2-1	TRBV27	CASRWTGVTSGSHNEQFF
TRBJ2-1	TRBV20-1	CSARDRAGLWVNEQFF
TRBJ2-5	TRBV7-2	CASSLRLAGGRETQYF
TRBJ2-1	TRBV20-1	CSAGQGSYGEQFF
TRBJ2-3	TRBV18	CASSPPGQKDTQYF
TRBJ1-4	TRBV5-1	CASSLRSDPNEKLFF
TRBJ2-7	TRBV5-1	CASSLVAGGPPEQYF
TRBJ1-5	TRBV5-1	CASSLEGDNQPQHF
TRBJ1-5	TRBV3-1	CASSQQGWQPQHF
TRBJ2-1	TRBV7-3	CASSLLAGRNEQFF
TRBJ2-3	TRBV7-2	CASSAKNTQYF
TRBJ2-4	TRBV2	CASRAGQGVGNIQYF
TRBJ1-2	TRBV5-1	CASSPGDRAGYTF
TRBJ2-2	TRBV18	CASSPSDRGFSGELFF
TRBJ2-7	TRBV10-3	CAISDVRTGGTYEQYF
TRBJ1-3	TRBV25-1	CASSEFVGGNTIYF
TRBJ2-7	TRBV20-1	CSARGPSGEAYEQYF
TRBJ1-5	TRBV20-1	CSARGGAGGNQPQHF
TRBJ1-1	TRBV5-1	CASSKDRGITEAFF
TRBJ2-7	TRBV6-5	CASRRQRDSYEQYF
TRBJ1-4	TRBV4-2	CASSQEGTVNEKLFF
TRBJ2-3	TRBV5-6	CASRRYGETDTQYF
TRBJ1-1	TRBV6-5	CASSYSGTGGEAFF
TRBJ2-7	TRBV7-2	CASSLIPVGYEQYF
TRBJ2-5	TRBV6-5	CASSYSERDETQYF
TRBJ2-3	TRBV27	CASSPLGRQGRGDTQYF
TRBJ1-4	TRBV6-2/TRBV6-3	CASTTGTGPSRREKLFF
TRBJ1-4	TRBV5-5	CASTFLPVEKLFF
TRBJ2-7	TRBV20-1	CSTGLAGGYEQYF
TRBJ2-1	TRBV6-5	CASSSDSLKYNEQFF
TRBJ2-7	TRBV15	CATSREGYEQYF
TRBJ1-6	TRBV12-3/TRBV12-4	CASSLGTSYNSPLHF
TRBJ1-3	TRBV5-1	CASSLEGRVAGNTIYF
TRBJ2-1	TRBV11-2	CASEPGTITYNEQFF
TRBJ2-3	TRBV7-2	CASSFGRGGTDTQYF
TRBJ2-1	TRBV5-5	CASSPAGGRNNEQFF